This T cell receptor (beta chain) was sequenced for a study of blood T cell repertoires in COVID-19 (TCRdb year 2020). About the study as a whole: The collaborator samples originated in the United States, Italy and Spain and spanned the acute and convalescent phases of COVID-19. The prospective study material was composed of cDNA or gDNA derived from T cells, B-cell-depleted T cells, or PBMCs. Deeply sampled blood TCRbeta repertoires from subjects exposed to, actively infected with, or recovered from COVID-19 were included in the dataset. The repertoires were released in a freely available public database intended as a resource for research on the immune response to SARS-CoV-2. Samples came from the ongoing ImmuneRACE study (first 160 participants) plus 1,254 subjects from 6 global collaborators. A de-identified subject ID, COVID-19 status, age in years and sex were almost always included in the sample metadata. Where HLA class I and class II types were available, the types were taken from metadata supplied by the sample provider, not from assay-based typing. Results and caveats for the whole study, not just this receptor: The amount of clinical and demographic metadata varied by source and participant and was provided uncurated.

Enrolling through a virtual design, the prospective study's participants ranged in age from roughly 18 to 90 years and lived across 20 to 25 United States geographic areas. In the prospective study, cohorts were assigned on the basis of participant-reported clinical history obtained from a screening survey and a study questionnaire. Recovered participants in ImmuneRACE Cohort 3 were defined by two consecutive negative NP/OP PCR tests, clearance by a healthcare professional, or resolution of symptoms. Mobile phlebotomists in the prospective study collected whole blood, serum and a nasopharyngeal or oropharyngeal swab from every participant. Prospective study participants could optionally give additional blood draws and questionnaires over an approximately two-month period. Before DNA extraction, blood samples from the prospective study were shipped at room temperature or frozen. As concerns this clone: It lacks a known antigen. Base qualities are not at hand, and no much larger clone is one base apart.

The immunoSEQ Assay, a bias-controlled multiplex PCR, was used to amplify TCRbeta CDR3 regions from genomic DNA. For the original study's pipeline: Within the assay, amplification of reference gene primers was used to estimate how many nucleated cells each sample contained. To quantify the absolute abundance of each unique TCRbeta CDR3 rearrangement, sequence reads were collapsed and filtered. For each sample, productive Simpson clonality was calculated as the square root of Simpson's diversity index over productive rearrangements. TCRdb took over this immuneACCESS table, retaining in-frame rearrangements with V and J assigned. Such tables are incomplete; in checked studies, under half of the missing clones stem from an unresolved V gene, and the remainder is unexplained. V, J and clone size are those of that table, while D and trimming were read from the DNA. For this sample there are about 380,000 clones; more than 70% appear just once. Of the sample, under 1.5% falls within the top ten clones.

The source is a man in his thirties or forties who had recovered from COVID-19. The sequencing input was PBMCs or T cells enriched from blood (not recorded which).

The DNA sequence is given as TGTGCCAGCAGCAGGAGGGGCTCGGACCAATACTATGGCTACACCTTC. The translation is CASSRRGSDQYYGYTF. Recombination joined TRBV4-2 with TRBJ1-2; possibly the D gene is TRBD1, per 5 matching bases. Trimming removed 5 bases from V and 3 bases from J, leaving 19 bases between the germline ends. CDR1 and CDR2 are drawn from the germline V gene: LGHNA, YNFKEQ. Taken from cysteine to phenylalanine, the CDR3 has 16 residues. CDR3 DNA only is kept here, 48 bases in frame from base 1.